This entry describes one T cell receptor (beta chain). Antigen specificity is unknown. Second-dose intervals near 4 or 12 weeks were combined. The CDR3 runs 14 residues. Trimming cost V 2 bases and J 8 bases, with 10 bases left between them. Germline V gives CDR1 MNHEY, CDR2 SVGAGI. Generated by immunoSEQ multiplex PCR, the TCRdb table keeps only in-frame clones and is missing some. The table has roughly 110,000 clones, around 91% seen once. The data stem from a study of T cell responses to AZD1222 COVID-19 vaccine. Study-wide points: Vaccine-associated CD4 TCRs ranged over spike, dominating at 160-218 and 743-854.

This TCR derives from an adult who received the AZD1222 COVID-19 vaccine. Sequencing was performed on peripheral blood, taken 28 days after the second AZD1222 dose. The chain employs TRBV6-5 and TRBJ1-6; D might be TRBD1 (6 bases). The CDR3 spells CASSYPGQHSPLHF. For the CDR3, the DNA is TGTGCCAGCAGTTACCCCGGACAGCATTCACCCCTCCACTTT.